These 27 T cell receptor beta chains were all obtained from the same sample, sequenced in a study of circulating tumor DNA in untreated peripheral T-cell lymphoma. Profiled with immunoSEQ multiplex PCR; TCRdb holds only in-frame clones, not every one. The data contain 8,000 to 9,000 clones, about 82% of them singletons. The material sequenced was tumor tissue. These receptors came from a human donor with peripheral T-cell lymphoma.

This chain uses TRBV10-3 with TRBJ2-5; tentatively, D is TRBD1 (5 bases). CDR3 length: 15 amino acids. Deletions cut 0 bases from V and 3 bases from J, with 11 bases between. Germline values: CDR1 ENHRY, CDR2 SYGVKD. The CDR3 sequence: CAISESWGTKETQYF. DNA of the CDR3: TGTGCCATCAGTGAGTCTTGGGGCACCAAAGAGACCCAGTACTTC.

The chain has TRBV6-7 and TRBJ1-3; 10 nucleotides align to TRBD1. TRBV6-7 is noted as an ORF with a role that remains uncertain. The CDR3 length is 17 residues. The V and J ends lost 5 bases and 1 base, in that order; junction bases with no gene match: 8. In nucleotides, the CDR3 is TGTGCCAGCAGTCCCGAGGGGGGACAGGGGTCTGGAAACACCATATATTTT. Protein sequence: CASSPEGGQGSGNTIYF.

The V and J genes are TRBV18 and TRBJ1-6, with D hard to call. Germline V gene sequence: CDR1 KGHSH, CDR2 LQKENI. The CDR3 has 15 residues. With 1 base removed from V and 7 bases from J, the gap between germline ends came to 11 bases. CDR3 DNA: TGTGCCAGCTCACCACAGTCTACGGGGAATTCACCCCTCCACTTT. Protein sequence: CASSPQSTGNSPLHF.

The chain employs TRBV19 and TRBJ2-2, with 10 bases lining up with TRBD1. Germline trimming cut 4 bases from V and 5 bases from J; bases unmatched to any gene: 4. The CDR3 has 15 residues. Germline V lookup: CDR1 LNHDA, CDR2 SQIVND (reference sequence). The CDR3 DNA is TGTGCCAGTAGTAGAGGGGACAGGGGTACCGGGGAGCTGTTTTTT. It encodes CASSRGDRGTGELFF.

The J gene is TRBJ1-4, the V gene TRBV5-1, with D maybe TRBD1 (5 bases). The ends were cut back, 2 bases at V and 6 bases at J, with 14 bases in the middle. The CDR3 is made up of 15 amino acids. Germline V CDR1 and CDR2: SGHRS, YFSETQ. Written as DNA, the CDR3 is TGCGCCAGCAGCTTTTGGGGCGCGGGGGATGAAAAACTGTTTTTT. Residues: CASSFWGAGDEKLFF.

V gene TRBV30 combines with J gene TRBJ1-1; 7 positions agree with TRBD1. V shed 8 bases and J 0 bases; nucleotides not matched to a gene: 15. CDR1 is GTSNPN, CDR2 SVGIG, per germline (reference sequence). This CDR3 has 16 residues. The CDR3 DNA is TGTGCCGACTATATGCGACAGGGAGCCATGAACACTGAAGCTTTCTTT. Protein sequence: CADYMRQGAMNTEAFF.

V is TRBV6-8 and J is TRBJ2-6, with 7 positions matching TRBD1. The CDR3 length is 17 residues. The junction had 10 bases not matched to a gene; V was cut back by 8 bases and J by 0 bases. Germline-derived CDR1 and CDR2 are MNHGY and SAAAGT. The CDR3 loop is CASSPMGQFSGANVLTF. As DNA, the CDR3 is TGTGCCAGCTCCCCGATGGGACAGTTCTCTGGGGCCAACGTCCTGACTTTC.

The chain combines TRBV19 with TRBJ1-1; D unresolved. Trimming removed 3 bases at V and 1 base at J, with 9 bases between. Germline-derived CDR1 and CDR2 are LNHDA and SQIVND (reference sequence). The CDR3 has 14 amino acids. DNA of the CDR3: TGTGCCAGTAGTATTCTCCCAGGGAACACTGAAGCTTTCTTT. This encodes CASSILPGNTEAFF.

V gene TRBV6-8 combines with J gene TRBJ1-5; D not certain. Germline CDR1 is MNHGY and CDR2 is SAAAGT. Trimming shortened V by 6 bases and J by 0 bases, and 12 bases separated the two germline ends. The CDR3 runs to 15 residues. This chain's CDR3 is CASSPSVDSNQPQHF. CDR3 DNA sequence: TGTGCCAGCAGCCCTTCAGTTGATAGCAATCAGCCCCAGCATTTT.

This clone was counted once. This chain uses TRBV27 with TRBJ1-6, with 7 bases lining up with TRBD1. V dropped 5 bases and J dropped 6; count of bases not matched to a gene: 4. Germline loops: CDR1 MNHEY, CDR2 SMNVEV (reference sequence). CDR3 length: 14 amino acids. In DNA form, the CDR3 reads TGTGCCAGCAGTGCGACAGGGAGTAATTCACCCCTCCACTTT. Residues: CASSATGSNSPLHF.

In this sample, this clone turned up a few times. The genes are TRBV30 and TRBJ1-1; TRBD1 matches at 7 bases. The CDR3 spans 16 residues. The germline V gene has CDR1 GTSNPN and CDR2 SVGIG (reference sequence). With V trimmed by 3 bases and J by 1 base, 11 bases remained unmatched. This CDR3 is CAWRGTDKYWNTEAFF. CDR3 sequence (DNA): TGTGCCTGGAGGGGGACAGATAAGTATTGGAACACTGAAGCTTTCTTT.

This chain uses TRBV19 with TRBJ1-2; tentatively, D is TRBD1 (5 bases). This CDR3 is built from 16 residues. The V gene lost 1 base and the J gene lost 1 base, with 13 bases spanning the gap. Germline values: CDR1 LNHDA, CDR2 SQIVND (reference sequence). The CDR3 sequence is CASSIGEGLLNYGYTF. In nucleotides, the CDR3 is TGTGCCAGTAGTATAGGAGAGGGGCTCCTTAACTATGGCTACACCTTC.

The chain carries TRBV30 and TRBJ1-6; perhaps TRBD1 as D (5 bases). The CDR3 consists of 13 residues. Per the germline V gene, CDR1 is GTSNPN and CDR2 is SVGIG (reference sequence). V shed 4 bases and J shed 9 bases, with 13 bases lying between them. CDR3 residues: CAWTDGAGSPLHF. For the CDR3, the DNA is TGTGCCTGGACGGATGGGGCTGGTTCACCCCTCCACTTT.

The CDR3 here is CAWGRRSRETQYF. The CDR3 DNA is TGTGCCTGGGGCAGACGGTCTCGGGAGACCCAGTACTTC. V and J are TRBV30 and TRBJ2-5; D is unclear. Germline lookup yields CDR1 GTSNPN and CDR2 SVGIG (reference sequence). V was cut by 5 bases and J by 5 bases, with 15 bases left in between. The CDR3 extends over 13 amino acids.

The CDR3 loop reads CASSLGARGVNTEAFF. The CDR3, as DNA: TGTGCCAGCTCTCTCGGGGCCCGAGGGGTGAACACTGAAGCTTTCTTT. V gene TRBV18 combines with J gene TRBJ1-1, with D possibly TRBD1 on 5 matching bases. Per germline, CDR1 KGHSH and CDR2 LQKENI. There are 16 residues in the CDR3. The V gene lost 6 bases and the J gene lost 0 bases, with 17 bases spanning the gap.

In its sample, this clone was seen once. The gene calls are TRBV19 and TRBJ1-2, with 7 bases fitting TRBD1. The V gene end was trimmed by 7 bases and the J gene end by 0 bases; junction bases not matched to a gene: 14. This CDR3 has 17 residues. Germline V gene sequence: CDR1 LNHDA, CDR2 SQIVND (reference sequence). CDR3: CASINSAWDSANYGYTF. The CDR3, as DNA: TGTGCCAGTATCAACTCCGCCTGGGACAGCGCTAACTATGGCTACACCTTC.

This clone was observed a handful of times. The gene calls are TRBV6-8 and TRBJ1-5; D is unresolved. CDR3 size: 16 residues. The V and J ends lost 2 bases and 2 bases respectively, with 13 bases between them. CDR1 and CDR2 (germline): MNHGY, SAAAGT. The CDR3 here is CASSYPTGMGNQPQHF. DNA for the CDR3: TGTGCCAGCAGTTACCCTACTGGGATGGGCAATCAGCCCCAGCATTTT.

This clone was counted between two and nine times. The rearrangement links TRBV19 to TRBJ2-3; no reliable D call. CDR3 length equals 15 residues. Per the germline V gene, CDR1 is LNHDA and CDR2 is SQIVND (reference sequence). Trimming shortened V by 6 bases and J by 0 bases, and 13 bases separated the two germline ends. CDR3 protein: CASSPRSKSTDTQYF. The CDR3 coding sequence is TGTGCCAGTAGCCCCAGGTCTAAAAGCACAGATACGCAGTATTTT. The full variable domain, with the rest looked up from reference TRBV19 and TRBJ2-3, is DGGITQSPKYLFRKEGQNVTLSCEQNLNHDAMYWYRQDPGQGLRLIYYSQIVNDFQKGDIAEGYSVSREKKESFPLTVTSAQKNPTAFYLCASSPRSKSTDTQYFGPGTRLTVL.

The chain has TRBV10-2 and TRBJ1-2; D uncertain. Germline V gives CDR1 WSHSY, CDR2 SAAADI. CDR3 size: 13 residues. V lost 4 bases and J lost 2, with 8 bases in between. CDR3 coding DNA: TGCGCCAGCAGTGTTAGAGGGAACTATGGCTACACCTTC. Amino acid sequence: CASSVRGNYGYTF.

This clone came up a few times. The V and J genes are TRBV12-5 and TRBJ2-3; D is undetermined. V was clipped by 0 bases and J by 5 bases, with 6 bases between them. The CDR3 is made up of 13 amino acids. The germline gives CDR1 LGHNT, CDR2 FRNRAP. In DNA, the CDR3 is TGTGCTAGTGGTTTGGTATCGGTAGATACGCAGTATTTT. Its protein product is CASGLVSVDTQYF.

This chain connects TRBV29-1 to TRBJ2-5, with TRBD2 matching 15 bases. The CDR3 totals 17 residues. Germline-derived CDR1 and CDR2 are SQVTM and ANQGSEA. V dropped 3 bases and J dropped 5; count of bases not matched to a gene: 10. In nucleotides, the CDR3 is TGCAGCGTTGATCTGGGACTAGCGGGGGGATCTGAGGAGACCCAGTACTTC. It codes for CSVDLGLAGGSEETQYF.

This CDR3 is CASSPSGGSQETQYF. The DNA of the CDR3 is TGTGCCAGCAGCCCTAGCGGGGGGTCACAAGAGACCCAGTACTTC. The gene calls are TRBV11-3 and TRBJ2-5, with 11 nucleotides matching TRBD2. The germline V gene encodes CDR1 SGHNT and CDR2 YENEEA. V lost 5 bases to trimming and J lost 2 bases; unmatched junction nucleotides: 4. The CDR3 length is 15 residues.

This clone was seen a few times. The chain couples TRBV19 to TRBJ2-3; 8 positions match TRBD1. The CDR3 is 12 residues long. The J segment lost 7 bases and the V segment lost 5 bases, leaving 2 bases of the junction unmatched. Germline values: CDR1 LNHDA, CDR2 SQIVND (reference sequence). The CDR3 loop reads CASSQGANTQYF. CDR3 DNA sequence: TGTGCCAGTAGTCAGGGGGCGAATACGCAGTATTTT.

CDR3: CAWSVGGDSTDTQYF. The CDR3 DNA follows: TGTGCCTGGAGTGTAGGGGGGGACTCCACAGATACGCAGTATTTT. The chain joins TRBV30 to TRBJ2-3, with TRBD2 as a possible D gene (7 bases). The CDR3 contains 15 residues. Germline V gene sequence: CDR1 GTSNPN, CDR2 SVGIG (reference sequence). V lost 0 bases and J 2 bases, leaving 12 bases between the germline ends.

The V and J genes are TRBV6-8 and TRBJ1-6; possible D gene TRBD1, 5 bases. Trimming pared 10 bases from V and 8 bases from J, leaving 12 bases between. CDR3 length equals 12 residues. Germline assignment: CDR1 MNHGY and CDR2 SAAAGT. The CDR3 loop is CATGTSDSPLHF. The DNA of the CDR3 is TGTGCCACAGGGACGTCCGATTCACCCCTCCACTTT.

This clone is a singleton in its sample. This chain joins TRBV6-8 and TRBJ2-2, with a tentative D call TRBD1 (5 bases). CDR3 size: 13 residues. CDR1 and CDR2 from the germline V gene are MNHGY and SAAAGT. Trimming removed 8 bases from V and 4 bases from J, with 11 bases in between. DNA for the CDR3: TGTGCCAGCGGGGCGGTTGGCACCGGGGAGCTGTTTTTT. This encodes CASGAVGTGELFF.

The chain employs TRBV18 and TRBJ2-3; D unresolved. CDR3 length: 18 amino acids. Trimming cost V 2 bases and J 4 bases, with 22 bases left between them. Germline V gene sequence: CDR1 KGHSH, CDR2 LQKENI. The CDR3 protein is CASSPTRKGLPGPDTQYF. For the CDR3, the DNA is TGTGCCAGCTCACCAACCCGAAAGGGTCTCCCCGGCCCAGATACGCAGTATTTT.